Shown below are 8 T cell receptor beta chains from a single sample sequenced in a study of T cells in Graves' hyperthyroidism and ophthalmopathy. Amplified TCR beta CDR3 regions derived from RNA transcripts. Using the HTBI primer set, a first-round RT-PCR was run on the TCR CDR3. One entry per CDR3 protein, called by TCRdb with MiXCR from the multiplex PCR reads. There are roughly 550,000 distinct CDR3 sequences in the sample; 15% to 20% occur only once, and over 25% lies in the top ten. Sequencing was done on a sample of blood. The source of these receptors is a woman in her twenties or thirties with Graves' ophthalmopathy.

There are many counts of this clonotype. V and J are TRBV5-4 and TRBJ2-7; TRBD1 or TRBD2 may be the D gene (5 bases each). CDR1 and CDR2 (germline): SGHNT, YYREEE (reference sequence). This CDR3 spans 15 amino acids. Trimming pared 0 bases from V and 3 bases from J, leaving 13 bases between. In DNA, the CDR3 is TGTGCCAGCAGCTTGGGGGGACGAGCCAACTACGAGCAGTACTTC. Protein product: CASSLGGRANYEQYF.

This clonotype was observed a handful of times. The J gene is TRBJ1-2, the V gene TRBV28, with TRBD1 identical over 9 bases. Germline V gene lookup returns CDR1 MDHEN and CDR2 SYDVKM. The V segment lost 3 bases and the J segment 2 bases; nucleotides outside the gene matches: 10. This CDR3 has 17 amino acids. The CDR3 loop reads CASSFPLGTGRNYGYTF. For the CDR3, the DNA is TGTGCCAGCAGTTTTCCCCTCGGGACAGGGCGGAACTATGGCTACACCTTC.

This clonotype was detected many times. CDR3 amino acids: CSARAEGRANEKLFF. CDR3 DNA: TGCAGTGCTAGGGCGGAGGGCCGGGCTAATGAAAAACTGTTTTTT. This chain joins TRBV20-1 and TRBJ1-4; D ambiguous. From germline, CDR1 is DFQATT and CDR2 SNEGSKA (reference sequence). The CDR3 has 15 residues. V was clipped by 3 bases and J by 3 bases, with 14 bases between them.

The chain employs TRBV28 and TRBJ2-7; D gene ambiguous. This CDR3 is 12 amino acids long. The V gene's germline CDR1 is MDHEN and CDR2 SYDVKM. V lost 5 bases to trimming and J lost 3 bases, with 8 bases between them. CDR3 residues: CASSPKYYEQYF. The CDR3, as DNA: TGTGCCAGCAGTCCAAAATACTACGAGCAGTACTTC.

V is TRBV5-1 and J is TRBJ2-7; 15 positions match TRBD2. CDR3 length: 15 residues. Germline loops: CDR1 SGHRS, CDR2 YFSETQ. V lost 4 bases to trimming and J lost 6 bases; unmatched junction nucleotides: 5. This CDR3 is CASSPGTSGRFEQYF. The CDR3 coding sequence is TGCGCCAGCAGCCCCGGGACTAGCGGGAGGTTCGAGCAGTACTTC.

The chain employs TRBV28 and TRBJ2-1; D uncertain. This CDR3 has 10 amino acids. CDR1 and CDR2 from the germline V gene are MDHEN and SYDVKM. The V gene lost 6 bases and the J gene lost 8 bases, with 5 bases spanning the gap. The CDR3 spells CASSLYEQFF. The CDR3 nucleotides read TGTGCCAGCAGCCTATATGAGCAGTTCTTC.

This clonotype was counted at least ten times. The chain is built from TRBV2 and TRBJ1-2; no definite D call. The CDR3 spans 14 residues. Germline lookup yields CDR1 SNHLY and CDR2 FYNNEI. V was cut by 1 base and J by 3 bases, with 9 bases left in between. The CDR3 coding sequence is TGTGCCAGCAGTGAAGACACTTGGGACTATGGCTACACCTTC. Its translation is CASSEDTWDYGYTF. Using reference TRBV2 and TRBJ1-2 for the parts outside the CDR3, the full variable domain is EPEVTQTPSHQVTQMGQEVILRCVPISNHLYFYWYRQILGQKVEFLVSFYNNEISEKSEIFDDQFSVERPDGSNFTLKIRSTKLEDSAMYFCASSEDTWDYGYTFGSGTRLTVV.

This clonotype has ten or more counts. The V and J genes are TRBV6-1 and TRBJ2-7; perhaps TRBD2 as D (5 bases). Trimming pared 5 bases from V and 6 bases from J, leaving 14 bases between. Germline V gives CDR1 MNHNS, CDR2 SASEGT. The CDR3 has 13 amino acids. This chain's CDR3 is CASSPSGGGEQYF. CDR3 sequence (DNA): TGTGCCAGCAGTCCCTCCGGTGGAGGCGAGCAGTACTTC.